A single sample gave rise to the 25 T cell receptor beta chains below, sequenced in a study of identifying expanded T cells in peripheral blood. The protocol was immunoSEQ multiplex PCR, while the TCRdb copy is restricted to in-frame clones and leaves out a portion. Of 80,000 to 95,000 clones listed, about 87% were seen once; the top ten hold approximately 4%. Specimen: blood. Source of these receptors: a person aged 18 to 69 in good health.

The genes are TRBV7-8 and TRBJ2-5; 9 positions agree with TRBD1. The V gene end was trimmed by 2 bases and the J gene end by 5 bases; junction bases not matched to a gene: 6. The CDR3 totals 15 residues. CDR1 SGHVS and CDR2 FQNEAQ come from the germline V gene. The CDR3 region has the DNA TGTGCCAGCAGCTTACGGACCGGACAGGGGGAGACCCAGTACTTC. This encodes CASSLRTGQGETQYF.

The gene calls are TRBV2 and TRBJ2-7, with D unclear. From germline, CDR1 is SNHLY and CDR2 FYNNEI. V gave up 4 bases and J gave up 3 bases, with 10 bases separating them. This CDR3 comprises 13 residues. The chain's CDR3 is CASSGSSFYEQYF. CDR3 coding DNA: TGTGCCAGCAGTGGATCAAGTTTCTACGAGCAGTACTTC.

The gene calls are TRBV4-2 and TRBJ2-7; unclear D gene. Germline loops: CDR1 LGHNA, CDR2 YNFKEQ. This CDR3 region has 15 residues. V shed 0 bases and J shed 0 bases, with 9 bases lying between them. CDR3 coding DNA: TGTGCCAGCAGCCAAGATTCAGGTAGCTCCTACGAGCAGTACTTC. Encoded protein: CASSQDSGSSYEQYF.

V usage is TRBV4-3 and J usage is TRBJ1-1; weak D call: TRBD1 (6 bases). Germline CDR1 is LGHNA and CDR2 is YSLEER. The CDR3 loop spans 14 amino acids. V dropped 0 bases and J dropped 6 bases, with 11 bases sitting between them. The CDR3 spells CASSQDSGDPEAFF. Written as DNA, the CDR3 is TGCGCCAGCAGCCAAGATTCAGGGGACCCTGAAGCTTTCTTT.

In regard to this clone: At one boundary the junction diverges from the germline segment, which might be a read error. This chain uses TRBV7-3 with TRBJ2-7; D is perhaps TRBD1 (5 bases). Germline V gene sequence: CDR1 SGHTA, CDR2 FQGTGA. CDR3 length equals 11 residues. CDR3 sequence: CPGPGHYEQYF. CDR3 nucleotides: TGCCCCGGTCCAGGACACTACGAGCAGTACTTC.

In its sample, this clone was seen once. This chain links TRBV5-5 with TRBJ1-5; D not certain. The CDR3 consists of 15 residues. The germline V and J ends were trimmed by 4 bases and 5 bases, with 16 bases remaining between them. Per the germline V gene, CDR1 is SGHKS and CDR2 is YYEKEE (reference sequence). CDR3: CASSIGIDIYQPQHF. The CDR3 DNA is TGTGCCAGCAGCATCGGTATTGATATATATCAGCCCCAGCATTTT.

The V and J genes are TRBV7-2 and TRBJ2-2; 13 bases align to TRBD2. CDR3 length: 16 residues. The V and J ends lost 5 bases and 6 bases, in that order; junction bases with no gene match: 6. Germline CDR1 is SGHTA and CDR2 is FQGNSA. In DNA, the CDR3 is TGTGCCAGCAGCCCGAGACTAGCGGGGGGCCCCGGGGAGCTGTTTTTT. The encoded protein is CASSPRLAGGPGELFF.

The chain combines TRBV6-1 with TRBJ1-3; a possible D gene is TRBD1 (5 bases). The V end was cut by 0 bases, the J end by 4 bases, with 13 bases between. Germline V gene lookup returns CDR1 MNHNS and CDR2 SASEGT. The CDR3 extends over 16 amino acids. As DNA, the CDR3 is TGTGCCAGCAGTGAAGCGTTGGGCAGGGTCGGAAACACCATATATTTT. Encoded protein: CASSEALGRVGNTIYF.

This chain uses TRBV19 with TRBJ2-2; 14 nucleotides agree with TRBD2. J lost 5 bases, V lost 3 bases, and 8 bases had no gene match. The CDR3 loop spans 18 amino acids. Germline CDR1 is LNHDA and CDR2 is SQIVND (reference sequence). The CDR3 sequence: CASSIPRLAGGRTGELFF. Here the CDR3 DNA reads TGTGCCAGTAGTATCCCTCGACTAGCGGGGGGGCGGACCGGGGAGCTGTTTTTT.

V and J are TRBV30 and TRBJ1-2; TRBD1 matches at 9 bases. This CDR3 is built from 18 residues. CDR1 is GTSNPN, CDR2 SVGIG, per germline (reference sequence). The V and J ends lost 1 base and 8 bases, in that order; junction bases with no gene match: 20. DNA for the CDR3: TGTGCCTGGAGTGCGTTACCGGGACAGGGAAGTGCCGGCTGGGGCTACACCTTC. It codes for CAWSALPGQGSAGWGYTF. Variable domain in full (rest from reference TRBV30 and TRBJ1-2): SQTIHQWPATLVQPVGSPLSLECTVEGTSNPNLYWYRQAAGRGLQLLFYSVGIGQISSEVPQNLSASRPQDRQFILSSKKLLLSDSGFYLCAWSALPGQGSAGWGYTFGSGTRLTVV.

As DNA, the CDR3 is TGTGCCAGCAGCCACAGGGGGATAGAGACCCAGTACTTC. It yields the protein CASSHRGIETQYF. The gene calls are TRBV5-6 and TRBJ2-5; 8 bases are shared with TRBD1. The CDR3 loop spans 13 amino acids. The trim removed 4 bases at V and 4 bases at J, leaving 3 bases unmatched. CDR1 SGHDT and CDR2 YYEEEE come from the germline V gene. Looking up the rest from reference TRBV5-6 and TRBJ2-5 gives the full variable domain: DAGVTQSPTHLIKTRGQQVTLRCSPKSGHDTVSWYQQALGQGPQFIFQYYEEEERQRGNFPDRFSGHQFPNYSSELNVNALLLGDSALYLCASSHRGIETQYFGPGTRLLVL.

The chain couples TRBV6-6 to TRBJ1-2; 8 nucleotides line up with TRBD1. This CDR3 is 12 amino acids long. The germline gives CDR1 MNHNY, CDR2 SVGAGI (reference sequence). The junction had 2 bases not matched to a gene; V was cut back by 4 bases and J by 7 bases. The CDR3: CASSFDRGGYTF. CDR3 in DNA: TGTGCCAGCAGTTTCGACAGGGGTGGCTACACCTTC.

This clone came up once. The chain links TRBV6-1 to TRBJ1-3; possibly TRBD1 for D (6 bases). CDR3 length: 15 residues. The germline V and J ends were trimmed by 4 bases and 0 bases, with 10 bases remaining between them. Germline CDR1 MNHNS, CDR2 SASEGT. Written as DNA, the CDR3 is TGTGCCAGCAGTGCCCGGACAGTCTCTGGAAACACCATATATTTT. Its translation: CASSARTVSGNTIYF.

Comments on this clone: Other DNA sequences from this sample encode an identical CDR3 as well. V usage is TRBV4-3 and J usage is TRBJ2-7, with D perhaps TRBD1 or TRBD2 (6 bases each). The CDR3 sequence is 16 residues long. Trimming stripped 0 bases from V and 3 bases from J, with 15 bases between. Germline V lookup: CDR1 LGHNA, CDR2 YSLEER. CDR3 sequence: CASSQDWEEGGYEQYF. In DNA form, the CDR3 reads TGCGCCAGCAGCCAAGATTGGGAGGAGGGGGGCTACGAGCAGTACTTC.

Many counts were recorded for this clone. The J gene is TRBJ1-2, the V gene TRBV28; D is uncertain. The V gene's germline CDR1 is MDHEN and CDR2 SYDVKM. The CDR3 is made up of 14 amino acids. With 2 bases removed from V and 4 bases from J, the gap between germline ends came to 11 bases. This CDR3 is CASSLGGRFYGYTF. In nucleotides, the CDR3 is TGTGCCAGCAGTTTAGGCGGAAGGTTCTATGGCTACACCTTC.

This chain joins TRBV18 and TRBJ1-1; D gene ambiguous. Germline V gene data show CDR1 as KGHSH and CDR2 as LQKENI. V was clipped by 3 bases and J by 1 base, with 6 bases between them. The CDR3 consists of 13 residues. The CDR3 sequence: CASSPAWNTEAFF. CDR3 nucleotides: TGTGCCAGCTCACCGGCCTGGAACACTGAAGCTTTCTTT.

By its share, this clone is medium-sized (0.01 to 0.1%). Other DNA sequences in this specimen translate into the identical CDR3. V usage is TRBV2 and J usage is TRBJ2-7; D uncertain. CDR3 length: 12 amino acids. The V gene lost 4 bases and the J gene lost 3 bases, with 7 bases spanning the gap. The V gene's germline CDR1 is SNHLY and CDR2 FYNNEI. CDR3 sequence (DNA): TGTGCCAGCAGTGGATCAGGCTACGAGCAGTACTTC. The encoded protein is CASSGSGYEQYF.

In this sample, this clone turned up once. Germline and junction disagree at one end, which may indicate a read error. The rearrangement links TRBV30 to TRBJ2-2; D gene uncertain. Per germline, CDR1 GTSNPN and CDR2 SVGIG (reference sequence). The CDR3 has 12 residues. The CDR3 DNA reads as TGTGCCTGGAGTCCCACCACCCGGGAGCTGTTTTTT. Encoded protein: CAWSPTTRELFF.

The V and J genes are TRBV28 and TRBJ2-4; perhaps TRBD2 as D (6 bases). V dropped 2 bases and J dropped 2 bases, with 16 bases sitting between them. Germline values: CDR1 MDHEN, CDR2 SYDVKM. The CDR3 runs to 17 residues. The CDR3 region is CASSLPGTANPKNIQYF. The CDR3 bases are TGTGCCAGCAGTTTACCCGGGACTGCGAACCCCAAAAACATTCAGTACTTC.

The chain employs TRBV7-2 and TRBJ1-6, with 10 bases identical to TRBD1. Germline V gene lookup returns CDR1 SGHTA and CDR2 FQGNSA. J lost 10 bases, V lost 5 bases, and 2 bases had no gene match. This CDR3 contains 13 residues. CDR3 nucleotides: TGTGCCAGCAGCCGGACAGGGGGATCACCCCTCCACTTT. This gives the protein CASSRTGGSPLHF. The full variable domain, in which reference TRBV7-2 and TRBJ1-6 provide the parts outside the CDR3, is GAGVSQSPSNKVTEKGKDVELRCDPISGHTALYWYRQSLGQGLEFLIYFQGNSAPDKSGLPSDRFSAERTGGSVSTLTIQRTQQEDSAVYLCASSRTGGSPLHFGNGTRLTVT.

The chain uses TRBV28 and TRBJ2-5, with TRBD2 as a possible D gene (6 bases). Germline V gene data show CDR1 as MDHEN and CDR2 as SYDVKM. Trimming pared 3 bases from V and 1 base from J, leaving 15 bases between. The CDR3 consists of 16 residues. This CDR3 is CASSFNPSSAQETQYF. In DNA, the CDR3 is TGTGCCAGCAGTTTCAATCCGTCTAGCGCCCAAGAGACCCAGTACTTC.

The chain carries TRBV4-3 and TRBJ1-5; tentatively, D is TRBD1 (6 bases). The V and J ends lost 0 bases and 7 bases respectively, with 10 bases between them. The CDR3 totals 14 residues. The germline V gene has CDR1 LGHNA and CDR2 YSLEER. DNA for the CDR3: TGCGCCAGCAGCCAAGATCAGGGGCGGCAGCCCCAGCATTTT. Protein sequence: CASSQDQGRQPQHF.

A remark on this clone: One end of the junction varies from germline; a read error may be responsible. The chain links TRBV18 to TRBJ2-5, with 10 bases aligning to TRBD1. The DNA end lines up better with TRBJ2-7; the J call may be wrong. This CDR3 contains 14 residues. CDR1 KGHSH and CDR2 LQKENI come from the germline V gene. This CDR3 reads CASLPRQGADEQYF. CDR3 nucleotide sequence: TGTGCCAGCTTACCACGACAGGGGGCTGACGAGCAGTACTTC.

V is TRBV15 and J is TRBJ1-2, with TRBD1 matching over 9 bases. The J segment lost 7 bases and the V segment lost 0 bases, leaving 6 bases of the junction unmatched. In germline, CDR1 is LNHNV, CDR2 YYDKDF (reference sequence). The CDR3 totals 15 residues. CDR3 protein: CATSRDHRTGVGYTF. The CDR3 DNA is TGTGCCACCAGCAGAGATCACCGGACAGGGGTTGGCTACACCTTC. The variable domain in full, completed from reference TRBV15 and TRBJ1-2, reads DAMVIQNPRYQVTQFGKPVTLSCSQTLNHNVMYWYQQKSSQAPKLLFHYYDKDFNNEADTPDNFQSRRPNTSFCFLDIRSPGLGDTAMYLCATSRDHRTGVGYTFGSGTRLTVV.

This clone was seen just once. This sequence joins TRBV9 and TRBJ1-1; D unresolved. Germline CDR1 and CDR2: SGDLS and YYNGEE. The CDR3 length is 13 residues. V lost 0 bases, J lost 1 base, and 4 bases lay in between. The CDR3 loop is CASSVAGNTEAFF. The CDR3 DNA reads as TGTGCCAGCAGCGTAGCCGGGAACACTGAAGCTTTCTTT.